The 27 T cell receptor beta chains in this list originate from one sample, sequenced in a study of T cell repertoires in cytomegalovirus infection. These TCRs' antigens remain unknown. TCRdb analysed the reads with MiXCR anew, one entry per CDR3 protein. The table lists about 890,000 distinct CDR3 sequences, around 30% of them singletons. Source: cultured CD8+ T cells from PBMCs, taken from culture after CMV antigen stimulation. The receptor set was obtained from a human donor in good health (CMV status not recorded). Some clones in this sample may be carry-over from other donors' samples.

This clonotype was counted a few times. The V gene is TRBV4-1, the J gene TRBJ1-6; D is undetermined. Per germline, CDR1 MGHRA and CDR2 YSYEKL. The CDR3 contains 15 residues. The V gene lost 0 bases and the J gene lost 10 bases, with 13 bases spanning the gap. The CDR3 is CASSQDTGNGSPLHF. In nucleotides, the CDR3 is TGCGCCAGCAGCCAAGATACCGGGAATGGGTCACCCCTCCACTTT.

This clonotype was observed a handful of times. V gene TRBV19 combines with J gene TRBJ1-6; no clear D. The CDR3 runs to 13 residues. Trimming cost V 2 bases and J 10 bases, with 9 bases left between them. The germline gives CDR1 LNHDA, CDR2 SQIVND (reference sequence). The CDR3 region is CASSISPSSPLHF. CDR3 sequence (DNA): TGTGCCAGTAGTATATCCCCTTCCTCACCCCTCCACTTT. Based on the CDR3 plus reference TRBV19 and TRBJ1-6, the full variable domain is DGGITQSPKYLFRKEGQNVTLSCEQNLNHDAMYWYRQDPGQGLRLIYYSQIVNDFQKGDIAEGYSVSREKKESFPLTVTSAQKNPTAFYLCASSISPSSPLHFGNGTRLTVT.

This clonotype was observed a handful of times. The rearrangement uses TRBV7-8 and TRBJ1-2; weak D call: TRBD1 (5 bases). The germline V gene encodes CDR1 SGHVS and CDR2 FQNEAQ. The ends were cut back, 4 bases at V and 7 bases at J, with 13 bases in the middle. The CDR3 length is 13 residues. CDR3 DNA sequence: TGTGCCAGCAGCTGGGGGACTCGAGCTGGCTACACCTTC. Protein product: CASSWGTRAGYTF.

The V call is TRBV9, the J call TRBJ2-3; D unresolved. The V end was cut by 3 bases, the J end by 0 bases, with 8 bases between. The CDR3 is 14 amino acids. CDR1 is SGDLS and CDR2 is YYNGEE in the germline V gene. DNA of the CDR3: TGTGCCAGCAGCGCGGCCTCTAGCACAGATACGCAGTATTTT. Translation: CASSAASSTDTQYF.

This chain uses TRBV9 with TRBJ1-2; possible D gene TRBD1, 5 bases. Between the trimmed V and J ends, which lost 0 bases and 3 bases, there was a span of 15 bases. Germline V CDR1 and CDR2: SGDLS, YYNGEE. The CDR3 is made up of 16 amino acids. The CDR3 nucleotides read TGTGCCAGCAGCGTAGATCGGGACGCTCCTCACTATGGCTACACCTTC. Protein sequence: CASSVDRDAPHYGYTF.

The sample holds many counts of this clonotype. This chain connects TRBV7-2 to TRBJ1-1, with unresolved D. Germline V gives CDR1 SGHTA, CDR2 FQGNSA. V was pared by 1 base and J by 6 bases, with 15 bases between. The CDR3 contains 15 residues. In DNA form, the CDR3 reads TGTGCCAGCAGCTTAGAGGGCAGACTTAAGTCTGAAGCTTTCTTT. It is translated as CASSLEGRLKSEAFF.

Details on this clonotype: This clone may be a read error of a much larger clone one base away. The chain recombines TRBV27 with TRBJ2-5, with D hard to call. This CDR3 has 13 residues. Trimming took 2 bases from V and 2 from J, leaving 6 bases between them. Per germline, CDR1 MNHEY and CDR2 SMNVEV (reference sequence). The CDR3 region has the DNA TGTGCCAGCAGTTTAGCGTGGCAAGAGACCCAGTACTTC. It encodes CASSLAWQETQYF.

The CDR3 sequence is CASSGGTLSPLHF. The CDR3 coding sequence is TGTGCCAGCAGCGGAGGGACACTTTCACCCCTCCACTTT. J is TRBJ1-6 and V is TRBV6-5; D is perhaps TRBD1 (6 bases). The CDR3 length is 13 residues. Germline V gene sequence: CDR1 MNHEY, CDR2 SVGAGI. Trimming took off 6 bases at V and 9 bases at J, with 12 bases between the two ends.

This clonotype was detected a few times. The J gene is TRBJ1-4, the V gene TRBV5-1, with 8 positions matching TRBD1. V lost 7 bases to trimming and J lost 6 bases; unmatched junction nucleotides: 8. The CDR3 sequence is 14 residues long. Germline V gene lookup returns CDR1 SGHRS and CDR2 YFSETQ. The CDR3 DNA follows: TGCGCCAGCCGCCAGGGGGCTGGTTATGAAAAACTGTTTTTT. Its protein product is CASRQGAGYEKLFF.

V and J are TRBV7-9 and TRBJ2-3; 11 nucleotides match TRBD2. Trimming removed 4 bases from V and 8 bases from J; junction bases left unmatched: 23. CDR1 SEHNR and CDR2 FQNEAQ come from the germline V gene (reference sequence). The CDR3 covers 20 residues. The CDR3 nucleotides read TGTGCCAGCAGCTCCGTCTTTGAGAGACTAGCGGGGACTCAGGCGGCTACGCAGTATTTT. As protein: CASSSVFERLAGTQAATQYF.

This clonotype was counted many times. The chain joins TRBV7-3 to TRBJ2-1; D gene unclear. With 5 bases removed from V and 4 bases from J, the gap between germline ends came to 18 bases. The CDR3 has 16 amino acids. Germline lookup yields CDR1 SGHTA and CDR2 FQGTGA. The CDR3 region has the DNA TGTGCCAGCAGCCCCTCCCCTGAACCGACTTACAATGAGCAGTTCTTC. Its protein product is CASSPSPEPTYNEQFF.

V is TRBV28 and J is TRBJ2-3, with a tentative D call TRBD2 (6 bases). The CDR3 loop spans 14 amino acids. Trimming stripped 6 bases from V and 2 bases from J, with 12 bases between. The germline V gene encodes CDR1 MDHEN and CDR2 SYDVKM. CDR3 loop: CASRPSESTDTQYF. Here the CDR3 DNA reads TGTGCCAGCAGACCTAGCGAGTCCACAGATACGCAGTATTTT.

This sequence joins TRBV7-2 and TRBJ2-5; a weak D match, TRBD1 (7 bases). The ends were cut back, 5 bases at V and 4 bases at J, with 29 bases in the middle. CDR3 length equals 19 residues. The germline V gene has CDR1 SGHTA and CDR2 FQGNSA. The CDR3 loop is CASSLPSTGSVGGVETQYF. CDR3 nucleotide sequence: TGTGCCAGCAGCCTCCCGTCGACAGGGAGCGTCGGGGGCGTAGAGACCCAGTACTTC.

In this sample, this clonotype turned up a few times. This chain connects TRBV4-1 to TRBJ1-2; a weak D match, TRBD1 (5 bases). With 1 base removed from V and 3 bases from J, the gap between germline ends came to 18 bases. The CDR3 spans 17 residues. CDR1 MGHRA and CDR2 YSYEKL come from the germline V gene. CDR3 loop: CASSQGYGTFVDYGYTF. Here the CDR3 DNA reads TGCGCCAGCAGCCAAGGTTACGGGACGTTCGTGGACTATGGCTACACCTTC.

As regards this clonotype: This could be a read error, since a much larger clone is one nucleotide away. The genes are TRBV7-8 and TRBJ1-5, with 9 bases identical to TRBD1. Looked up from germline, CDR1 is SGHVS and CDR2 is FQNEAQ. CDR3 length equals 15 residues. V lost 5 bases to trimming and J lost 5 bases; unmatched junction nucleotides: 7. The CDR3 spells CASSAGDRDYQPQHF. The CDR3 nucleotides read TGTGCCAGCAGCGCAGGGGACAGGGATTATCAGCCCCAGCATTTT.

This clonotype appeared a few times. This chain joins TRBV7-3 and TRBJ1-1; 8 bases map to TRBD1. Germline V lookup: CDR1 SGHTA, CDR2 FQGTGA. This CDR3 spans 21 amino acids. With V trimmed by 5 bases and J by 0 bases, 23 bases remained unmatched. The CDR3 spells CASSPRGRDRPGGNMNTEAFF. The DNA of the CDR3 is TGTGCCAGCAGCCCGCGAGGCCGGGACAGGCCTGGGGGCAACATGAACACTGAAGCTTTCTTT.

CDR3 DNA sequence: TGTGCCAGCAGCTTCGCGACCGGGACCCAGAGGGGCTACACCTTC. Translation gives CASSFATGTQRGYTF. The J gene is TRBJ1-2, the V gene TRBV13, with a possible D match to TRBD1 (5 bases). Germline CDR1 and CDR2: PRHDT and FYEKMQ (reference sequence). V lost 3 bases, J lost 8 bases, and 19 bases lay in between. This CDR3 spans 15 amino acids.

V gene TRBV3-1 combines with J gene TRBJ1-1; D gene uncertain. CDR1 and CDR2 (germline): LGHDT, YNNKEL (reference sequence). With 4 bases removed from V and 5 bases from J, the gap between germline ends came to 11 bases. The CDR3 runs to 13 residues. CDR3 sequence (DNA): TGTGCCAGCAGCCTTGACCCAAAAACTGAAGCTTTCTTT. Encoded protein: CASSLDPKTEAFF.

The chain uses TRBV27 and TRBJ2-5; D gene ambiguous. Germline V CDR1 and CDR2: MNHEY, SMNVEV (reference sequence). Trimming removed 0 bases from V and 0 bases from J, with 11 bases in between. This CDR3 contains 16 residues. The CDR3 sequence is CASSLSTYRHQETQYF. CDR3 in DNA: TGTGCCAGCAGTTTATCGACTTACCGGCACCAAGAGACCCAGTACTTC.

Notes on this clonotype: A read error is possible here, since a much larger clone lies one base away. V and J are TRBV7-3 and TRBJ2-3, with TRBD2 as a possible D gene (5 bases). The CDR3 is made up of 16 amino acids. Germline CDR1 reads SGHTA; CDR2 reads FQGTGA. The chain's CDR3 is CASSMHGIHSIDTQYF. In nucleotides, the CDR3 is TGTGCCAGCAGCATGCACGGGATCCATAGCATAGATACGCAGTATTTT.

This chain joins TRBV24-1 and TRBJ2-5; 10 nucleotides agree with TRBD2. The germline V gene has CDR1 KGHDR and CDR2 SFDVKD. The V and J ends lost 6 bases and 3 bases, in that order; junction bases with no gene match: 12. CDR3 length: 17 residues. The CDR3, as DNA: TGTGCCACCAGTAACACCTACGAGGGGACTAGCGAAGAGACCCAGTACTTC. Its translation: CATSNTYEGTSEETQYF.

This rearrangement joins TRBV2 to TRBJ1-3; 8 nucleotides line up with TRBD1. The J segment lost 0 bases and the V segment lost 9 bases, leaving 10 bases of the junction unmatched. CDR3 length: 16 residues. Germline V CDR1 and CDR2: SNHLY, FYNNEI. For the CDR3, the DNA is TGTGCCAGTAATATGGACAGGGAGAGCTCTGGAAACACCATATATTTT. It specifies CASNMDRESSGNTIYF.

This clonotype was seen only a few times. The genes are TRBV7-9 and TRBJ2-3; 8 bases align to TRBD2. There are 13 residues in the CDR3. CDR1 and CDR2 from the germline V gene are SEHNR and FQNEAQ (reference sequence). The trim removed 10 bases at V and 6 bases at J, leaving 9 bases unmatched. The CDR3 spells CATGGGRVDTQYF. DNA for the CDR3: TGTGCCACCGGGGGGGGGCGCGTTGATACGCAGTATTTT.

About this clonotype itself: A much larger clone sits a single nucleotide away, making a read error possible. This sequence joins TRBV7-8 and TRBJ2-1; D is possibly TRBD1 or TRBD2 (5 bases each). CDR1 is SGHVS and CDR2 is FQNEAQ in the germline V gene. The CDR3 is 12 amino acids. CDR3 sequence reads: CVSRGAAVEQFF. The CDR3 DNA sequence: TGTGTCAGCAGAGGGGCGGCAGTTGAGCAGTTCTTC.

This rearrangement joins TRBV2 to TRBJ2-2, with D maybe TRBD1 (6 bases). Germline V gene sequence: CDR1 SNHLY, CDR2 FYNNEI. The CDR3 is 16 residues long. V was trimmed by 6 bases and J by 4 bases, leaving 18 bases between them. The CDR3 protein is CASRLVRTDTTGELFF. The CDR3 bases are TGTGCCAGCAGATTGGTGAGGACAGACACCACCGGGGAGCTGTTTTTT. Combining the CDR3 with reference TRBV2 and TRBJ2-2 gives the whole variable domain EPEVTQTPSHQVTQMGQEVILRCVPISNHLYFYWYRQILGQKVEFLVSFYNNEISEKSEIFDDQFSVERPDGSNFTLKIRSTKLEDSAMYFCASRLVRTDTTGELFFGEGSRLTVL.

The chain links TRBV19 to TRBJ1-5; no clear D gene. Trimming left V 3 bases short and J 0 bases short, with 9 bases between. This CDR3 has 15 amino acids. The germline CDR1 and CDR2 sequences are LNHDA and SQIVND (reference sequence). CDR3 sequence reads: CASSMVSYSNQPQHF. The CDR3 nucleotides are TGTGCCAGTAGTATGGTCAGTTATAGCAATCAGCCCCAGCATTTT. The complete variable domain, with remaining parts taken from reference TRBV19 and TRBJ1-5, reads DGGITQSPKYLFRKEGQNVTLSCEQNLNHDAMYWYRQDPGQGLRLIYYSQIVNDFQKGDIAEGYSVSREKKESFPLTVTSAQKNPTAFYLCASSMVSYSNQPQHFGDGTRLSIL.

This clonotype was picked up a small number of times. The chain recombines TRBV12-3 or TRBV12-4 with TRBJ2-3, with TRBD1 matching over 8 bases. CDR3 size: 15 residues. The V gene end was trimmed by 7 bases and the J gene end by 4 bases; junction bases not matched to a gene: 10. The CDR3 reads CASTPGQGGADTQYF. CDR3 DNA sequence: TGTGCCAGCACCCCAGGACAGGGAGGAGCAGATACGCAGTATTTT.